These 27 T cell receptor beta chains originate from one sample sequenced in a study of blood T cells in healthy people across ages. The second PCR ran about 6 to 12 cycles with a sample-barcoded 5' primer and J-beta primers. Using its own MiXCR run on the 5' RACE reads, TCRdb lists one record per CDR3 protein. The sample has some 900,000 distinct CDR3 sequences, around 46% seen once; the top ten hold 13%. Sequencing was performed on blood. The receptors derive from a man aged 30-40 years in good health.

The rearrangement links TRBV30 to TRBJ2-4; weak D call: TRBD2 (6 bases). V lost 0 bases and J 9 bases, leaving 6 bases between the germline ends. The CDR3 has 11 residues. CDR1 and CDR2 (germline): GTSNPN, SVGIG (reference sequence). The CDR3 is CAWSVGGIQYF. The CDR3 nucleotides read TGTGCCTGGAGTGTCGGGGGCATTCAGTACTTC.

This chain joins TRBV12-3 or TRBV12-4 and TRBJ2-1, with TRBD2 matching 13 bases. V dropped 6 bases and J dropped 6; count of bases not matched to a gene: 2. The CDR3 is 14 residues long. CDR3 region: CASRGTSGVNEQFF. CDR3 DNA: TGTGCCAGCAGGGGGACTAGCGGGGTCAATGAGCAGTTCTTC.

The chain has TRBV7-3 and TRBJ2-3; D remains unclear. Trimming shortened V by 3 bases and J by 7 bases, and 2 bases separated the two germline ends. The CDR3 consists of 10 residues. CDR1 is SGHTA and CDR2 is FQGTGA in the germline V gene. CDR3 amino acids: CASSFYTQYF. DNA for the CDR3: TGTGCCAGCAGCTTTTATACGCAGTATTTT.

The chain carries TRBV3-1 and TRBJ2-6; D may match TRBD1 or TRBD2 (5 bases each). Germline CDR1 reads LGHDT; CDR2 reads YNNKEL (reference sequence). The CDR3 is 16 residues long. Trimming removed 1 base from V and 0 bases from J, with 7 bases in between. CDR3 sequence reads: CASSQVGTSGANVLTF. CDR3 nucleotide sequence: TGTGCCAGCAGCCAAGTAGGGACCTCTGGGGCCAACGTCCTGACTTTC.

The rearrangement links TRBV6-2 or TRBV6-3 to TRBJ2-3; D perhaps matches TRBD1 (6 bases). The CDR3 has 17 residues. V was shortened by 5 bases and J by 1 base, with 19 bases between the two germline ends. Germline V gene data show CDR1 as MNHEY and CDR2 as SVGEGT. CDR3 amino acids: CASSPRGHRAGTDTQYF. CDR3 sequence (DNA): TGTGCCAGCAGTCCCCGGGGACATAGGGCCGGCACAGATACGCAGTATTTT.

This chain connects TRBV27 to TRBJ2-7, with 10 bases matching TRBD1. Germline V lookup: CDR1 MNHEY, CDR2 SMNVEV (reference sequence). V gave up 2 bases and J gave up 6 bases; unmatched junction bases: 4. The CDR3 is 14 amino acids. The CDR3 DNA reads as TGTGCCAGCAGTTTAGGCGGGACAGGGGCCGAGCAGTACTTC. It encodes CASSLGGTGAEQYF.

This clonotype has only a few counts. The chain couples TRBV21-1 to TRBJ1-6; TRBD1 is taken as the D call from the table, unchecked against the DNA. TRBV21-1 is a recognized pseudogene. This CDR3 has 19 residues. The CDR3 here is CASSKALLGTWGYNSPLHF. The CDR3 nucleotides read TGTGCCAGCAGCAAAGCGCTATTAGGGACCTGGGGCTATAATTCACCCCTCCACTTT.

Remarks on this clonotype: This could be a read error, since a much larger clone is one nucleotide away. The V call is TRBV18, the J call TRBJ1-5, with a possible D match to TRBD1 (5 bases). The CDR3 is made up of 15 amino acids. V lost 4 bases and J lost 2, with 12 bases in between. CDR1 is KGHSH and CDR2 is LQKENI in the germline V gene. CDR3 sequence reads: CASSQAGKGNQPQHF. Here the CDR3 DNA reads TGTGCCAGCTCACAAGCAGGGAAAGGCAATCAGCCCCAGCATTTT.

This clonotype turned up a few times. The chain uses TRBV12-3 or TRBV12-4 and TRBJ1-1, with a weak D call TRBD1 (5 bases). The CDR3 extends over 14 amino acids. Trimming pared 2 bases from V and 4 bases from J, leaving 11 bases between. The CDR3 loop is CASSLLAGRTEAFF. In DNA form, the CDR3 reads TGTGCCAGCAGTTTATTGGCGGGGCGCACTGAAGCTTTCTTT.

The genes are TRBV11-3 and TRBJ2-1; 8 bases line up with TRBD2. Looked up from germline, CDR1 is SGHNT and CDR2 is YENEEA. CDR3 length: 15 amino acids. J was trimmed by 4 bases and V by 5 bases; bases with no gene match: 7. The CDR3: CASSLSGDLYNEQFF. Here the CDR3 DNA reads TGTGCCAGCAGCCTTAGCGGGGATCTATACAATGAGCAGTTCTTC.

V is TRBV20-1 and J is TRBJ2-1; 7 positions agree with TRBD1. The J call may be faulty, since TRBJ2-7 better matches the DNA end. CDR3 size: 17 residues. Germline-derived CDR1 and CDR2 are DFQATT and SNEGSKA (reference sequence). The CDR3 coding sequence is TGCAGTGCTAGGGAAAGGGCGAACAGGGGCTCCTACAATGAGCAGTACTTC. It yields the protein CSARERANRGSYNEQYF.

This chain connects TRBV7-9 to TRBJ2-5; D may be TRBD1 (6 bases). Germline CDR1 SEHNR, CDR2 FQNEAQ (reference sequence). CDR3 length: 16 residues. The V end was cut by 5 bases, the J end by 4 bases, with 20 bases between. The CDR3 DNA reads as TGTGCCAGCAGCCCCGGTGGGGACACCCTTCGAGAGACCCAGTACTTC. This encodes CASSPGGDTLRETQYF.

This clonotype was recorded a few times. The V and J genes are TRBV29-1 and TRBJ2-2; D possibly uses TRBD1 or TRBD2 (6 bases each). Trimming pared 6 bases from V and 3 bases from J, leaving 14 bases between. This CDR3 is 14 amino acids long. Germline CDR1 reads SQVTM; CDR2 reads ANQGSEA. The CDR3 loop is CSVGGQVYTGELFF. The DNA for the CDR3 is TGCAGCGTGGGGGGCCAAGTTTACACCGGGGAGCTGTTTTTT.

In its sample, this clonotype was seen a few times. The CDR3 DNA reads TGCGCCAGCAGCCAATCCGGGTTGGGAGGAGAGCAGTTCTTC. This translates into CASSQSGLGGEQFF. The chain joins TRBV4-1 to TRBJ2-1; D is possibly TRBD2 (6 bases). In germline, CDR1 is MGHRA, CDR2 YSYEKL. The CDR3 loop spans 14 amino acids. V was shortened by 2 bases and J by 10 bases, with 15 bases between the two germline ends.

The CDR3 is CSARDLREGYEQYF. The CDR3 DNA is TGCAGTGCTAGAGATCTCCGGGAGGGGTACGAGCAGTACTTC. This chain uses TRBV20-1 with TRBJ2-7; 8 bases are shared with TRBD2. CDR3 length: 14 amino acids. Per the germline V gene, CDR1 is DFQATT and CDR2 is SNEGSKA (reference sequence). J gave up 4 bases and V 0 bases, and 5 bases lay outside the gene matches.

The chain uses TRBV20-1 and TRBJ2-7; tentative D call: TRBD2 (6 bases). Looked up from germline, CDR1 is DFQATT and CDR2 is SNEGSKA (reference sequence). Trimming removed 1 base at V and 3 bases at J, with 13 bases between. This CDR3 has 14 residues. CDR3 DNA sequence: TGCAGTGCTAGAGTATTAGCGGAGGGCTACGAGCAGTACTTC. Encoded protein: CSARVLAEGYEQYF.

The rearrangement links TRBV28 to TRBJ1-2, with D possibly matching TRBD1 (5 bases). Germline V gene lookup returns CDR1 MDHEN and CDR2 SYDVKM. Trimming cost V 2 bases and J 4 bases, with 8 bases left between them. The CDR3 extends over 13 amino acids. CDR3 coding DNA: TGTGCCAGCAGTTTACCCAGGGCCTATGGCTACACCTTC. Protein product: CASSLPRAYGYTF.

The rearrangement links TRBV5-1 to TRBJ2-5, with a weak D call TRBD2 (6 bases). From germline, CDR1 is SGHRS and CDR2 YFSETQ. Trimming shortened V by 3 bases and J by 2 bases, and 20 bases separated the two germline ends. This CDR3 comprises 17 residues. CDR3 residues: CASSWLTGGVGQETQYF. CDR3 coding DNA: TGCGCCAGCAGCTGGCTGACTGGCGGGGTGGGTCAAGAGACCCAGTACTTC.

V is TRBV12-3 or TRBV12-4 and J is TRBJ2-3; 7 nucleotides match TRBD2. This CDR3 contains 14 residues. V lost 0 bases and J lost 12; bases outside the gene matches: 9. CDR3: CASSLAWGGGTQYF. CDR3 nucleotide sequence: TGTGCCAGCAGTTTAGCTTGGGGGGGAGGTACACAGTATTTT.

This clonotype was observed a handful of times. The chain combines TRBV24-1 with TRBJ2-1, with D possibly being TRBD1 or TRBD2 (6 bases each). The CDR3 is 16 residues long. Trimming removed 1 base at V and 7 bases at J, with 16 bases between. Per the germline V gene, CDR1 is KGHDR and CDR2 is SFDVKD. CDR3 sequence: CATSDFAYGGRNEQFF. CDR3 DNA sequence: TGTGCCACCAGTGATTTCGCATATGGGGGGCGGAATGAGCAGTTCTTC.

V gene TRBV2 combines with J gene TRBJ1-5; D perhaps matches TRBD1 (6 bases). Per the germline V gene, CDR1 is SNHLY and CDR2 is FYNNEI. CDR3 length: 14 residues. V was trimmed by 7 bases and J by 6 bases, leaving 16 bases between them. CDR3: CASTRDTESQPQHF. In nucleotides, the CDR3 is TGTGCCAGCACCCGGGACACGGAGTCTCAGCCCCAGCATTTT.

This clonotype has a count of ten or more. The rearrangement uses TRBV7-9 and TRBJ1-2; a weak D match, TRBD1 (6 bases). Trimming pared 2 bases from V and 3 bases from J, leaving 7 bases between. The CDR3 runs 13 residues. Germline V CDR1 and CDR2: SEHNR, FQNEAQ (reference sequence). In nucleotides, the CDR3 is TGTGCCAGCAGCTTAAAGGGGGACTATGGCTACACCTTC. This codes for CASSLKGDYGYTF.

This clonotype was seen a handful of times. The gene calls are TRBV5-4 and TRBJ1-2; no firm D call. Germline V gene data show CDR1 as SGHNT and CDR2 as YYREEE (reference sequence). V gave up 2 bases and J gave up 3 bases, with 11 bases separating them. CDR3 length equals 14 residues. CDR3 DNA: TGTGCCAGCAGCTTTCGGGGTGAAGACTATGGCTACACCTTC. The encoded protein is CASSFRGEDYGYTF.

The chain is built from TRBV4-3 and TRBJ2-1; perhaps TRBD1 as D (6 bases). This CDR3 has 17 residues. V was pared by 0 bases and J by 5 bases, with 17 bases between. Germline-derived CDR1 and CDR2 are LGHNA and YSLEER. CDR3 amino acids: CASSQEPSGQGNNEQFF. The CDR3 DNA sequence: TGCGCCAGCAGCCAAGAACCGTCAGGGCAGGGGAACAATGAGCAGTTCTTC.

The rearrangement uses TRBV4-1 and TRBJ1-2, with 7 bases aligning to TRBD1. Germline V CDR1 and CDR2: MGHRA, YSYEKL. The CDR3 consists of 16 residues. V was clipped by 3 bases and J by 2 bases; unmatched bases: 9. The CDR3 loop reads CASSQGGLQGNYGYTF. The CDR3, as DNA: TGCGCCAGCAGCCAGGGGGGCTTACAGGGGAACTATGGCTACACCTTC.

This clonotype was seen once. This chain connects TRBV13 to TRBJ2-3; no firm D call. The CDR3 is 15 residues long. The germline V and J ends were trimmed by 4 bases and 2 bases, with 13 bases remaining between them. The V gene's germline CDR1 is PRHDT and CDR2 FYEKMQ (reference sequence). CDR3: CASSSRQTNTDTQYF. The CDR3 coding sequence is TGTGCCAGCAGCTCAAGACAAACTAACACAGATACGCAGTATTTT.

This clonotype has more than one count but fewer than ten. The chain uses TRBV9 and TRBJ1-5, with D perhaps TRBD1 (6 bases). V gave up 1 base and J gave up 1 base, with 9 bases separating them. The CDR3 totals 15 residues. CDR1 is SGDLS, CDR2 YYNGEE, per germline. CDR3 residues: CASSVTGQSNQPQHF. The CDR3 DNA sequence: TGTGCCAGCAGCGTAACAGGGCAGAGCAATCAGCCCCAGCATTTT.